This T cell receptor beta chain was documented in a study of T-cell memory formation after mild COVID-19. Study findings and constraints: Certain responding clones were present in pre-infection memory, suggesting participation of cross-reactive memory.

TCRdb re-derived calls from the 5' RACE reads in MiXCR, one entry per CDR3 protein. Among around 410,000 distinct CDR3 sequences listed, under 25% were seen once. The sample holds a few counts of this clonotype. The antigen is not known. CDR1 is SGHDT, CDR2 YYEEEE, per germline. V was cut by 3 bases and J by 7 bases, with 14 bases left in between. The length of the CDR3 is 13 residues. The specimen sequenced was PBMCs or a T cell subset sorted from them (not recorded which). The TCR was taken from an adult woman who had mild COVID-19 (a few samples of this study predate the infection). Cell type and time point are not known. The V call is TRBV5-6, the J call TRBJ2-7; tentatively, D is TRBD1 (6 bases). CDR3 sequence: CASSSGWGQEQYF. CDR3 DNA: TGTGCCAGCAGCTCGGGCTGGGGGCAGGAGCAGTACTTC.